This T cell receptor (beta chain) originates from a study of T-cell reconstitution after alpha-beta-depleted transplantation in children. Whole-study findings and limits: After transplant, at about two months, alpha-beta T cells were reportedly derived from several hundred expanded graft clones. T-cell numbers and diversity, one year after transplant, stemmed largely from T cells that were newly produced.

CDR3 size: 13 residues. CDR1 is KGHSH and CDR2 is LQKENI in the germline V gene. V was trimmed by 3 bases and J by 4 bases, leaving 10 bases between them. The TCRbeta library incorporated unique molecular identifiers. TCRdb analysed the PCR reads with MiXCR anew, one entry per CDR3 protein. This repertoire shows 210,000 or so distinct CDR3 sequences, roughly a tenth found once; its top ten account for over 25%. Concerning this clonotype: Its antigen is unidentified.

This sequence originates from a child under three years old with acute myeloid leukemia, due to receive a stem cell transplant. The gene calls are TRBV18 and TRBJ2-7; no definite D call. Sequenced here: PBMCs, sampled before TCRalphabeta/CD19-depleted stem cell transplant. As DNA, the CDR3 is TGTGCCAGCTCACCCTCGGAAGGGTACGAGCAGTACTTC. Its protein product is CASSPSEGYEQYF.